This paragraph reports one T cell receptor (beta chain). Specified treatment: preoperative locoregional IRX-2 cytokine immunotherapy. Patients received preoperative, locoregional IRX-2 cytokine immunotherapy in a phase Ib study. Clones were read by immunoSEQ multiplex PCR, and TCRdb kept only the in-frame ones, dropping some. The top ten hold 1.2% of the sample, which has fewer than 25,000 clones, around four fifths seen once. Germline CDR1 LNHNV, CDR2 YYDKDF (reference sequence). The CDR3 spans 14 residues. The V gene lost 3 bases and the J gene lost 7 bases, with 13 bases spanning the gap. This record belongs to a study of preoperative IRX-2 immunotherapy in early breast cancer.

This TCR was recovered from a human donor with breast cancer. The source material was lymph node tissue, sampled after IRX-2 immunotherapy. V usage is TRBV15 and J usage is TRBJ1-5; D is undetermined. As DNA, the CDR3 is TGTGCCACCAGCAGCCGTCTTACGGGACAGCCCCAGCATTTT. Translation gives CATSSRLTGQPQHF. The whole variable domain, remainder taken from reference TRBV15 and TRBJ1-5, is DAMVIQNPRYQVTQFGKPVTLSCSQTLNHNVMYWYQQKSSQAPKLLFHYYDKDFNNEADTPDNFQSRRPNTSFCFLDIRSPGLGDTAMYLCATSSRLTGQPQHFGDGTRLSIL.